This TCR beta chain appears in the sequencing data of a study of cytomegalovirus exposure and HLA in healthy donors. Primers: 60 Vbeta forward and 13 Jbeta reverse. The data were produced by immunoSEQ multiplex PCR, yet TCRdb's version contains in-frame clones alone and is incomplete. The table includes around 130,000 clones, more than 70% detected once. Study conclusions and caveats: In vitro checks showed that a few CMV-associated chains really do target CMV antigens. Later analysis associated a missense DCLRE1C variant with TCR beta V- and J-gene trimming.

Remarks on this clone: What it binds is not known.

In germline, CDR1 is SGHDN, CDR2 FVKESK. Trimming pared 5 bases from V and 12 bases from J, leaving 14 bases between. This CDR3 region has 12 residues. The chain joins TRBV14 to TRBJ2-1, with D tentatively TRBD1 (5 bases). Sequenced sample: PBMCs. This sequence was found in a woman aged 60 to 75 in good health and CMV-seronegative. CDR3 bases: TGTGCCAGCAGCTCCCAGGGTCTTACGCAGTTCTTC. Amino acid sequence: CASSSQGLTQFF.